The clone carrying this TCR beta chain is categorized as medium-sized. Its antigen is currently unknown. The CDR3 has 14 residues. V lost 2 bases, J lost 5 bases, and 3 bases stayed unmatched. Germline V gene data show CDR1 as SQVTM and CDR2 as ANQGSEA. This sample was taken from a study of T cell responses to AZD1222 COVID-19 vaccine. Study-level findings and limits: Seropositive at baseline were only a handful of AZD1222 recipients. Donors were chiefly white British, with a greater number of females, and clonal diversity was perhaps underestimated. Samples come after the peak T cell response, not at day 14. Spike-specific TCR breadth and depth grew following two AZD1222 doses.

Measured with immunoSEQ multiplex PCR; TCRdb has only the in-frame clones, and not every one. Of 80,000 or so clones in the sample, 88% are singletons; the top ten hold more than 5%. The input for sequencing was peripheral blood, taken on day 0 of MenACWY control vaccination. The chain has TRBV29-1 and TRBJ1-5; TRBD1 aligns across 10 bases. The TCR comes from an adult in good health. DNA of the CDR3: TGCAGCGTTGAACTAGGGACAGGGGATCAGCCCCAGCATTTT. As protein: CSVELGTGDQPQHF.